This T cell receptor beta chain comes out of a study of chemoradiotherapy in HPV16-positive cancers. Findings and caveats of the study: During treatment, candidate HPV-specific clones and E7-related motifs expanded in tumor. HPV-responsive T-cell expansion during chemoradiotherapy was linked to improved recurrence-free survival in HPV16-positive patients.

V was cut by 7 bases and J by 8 bases, with 11 bases left in between. From germline, CDR1 is MDHEN and CDR2 SYDVKM. This CDR3 has 12 amino acids. As for this clone: Its target is not known.

The table came from immunoSEQ multiplex PCR; TCRdb's copy has only in-frame clones and leaves some out. The sample consists of some 7,200 clones, about 88% of them appearing once. Over chemoradiotherapy, repertoires were sampled more than once. The chain couples TRBV28 to TRBJ1-4; no clear D gene. Material: tumor tissue, obtained from a patient who underwent chemoradiotherapy. The receptor comes from a human donor with HPV-associated anogenital cancer. The CDR3 reads CASTSGEEKLFF. CDR3 nucleotide sequence: TGTGCCAGCACCTCTGGTGAGGAAAAACTGTTTTTT.